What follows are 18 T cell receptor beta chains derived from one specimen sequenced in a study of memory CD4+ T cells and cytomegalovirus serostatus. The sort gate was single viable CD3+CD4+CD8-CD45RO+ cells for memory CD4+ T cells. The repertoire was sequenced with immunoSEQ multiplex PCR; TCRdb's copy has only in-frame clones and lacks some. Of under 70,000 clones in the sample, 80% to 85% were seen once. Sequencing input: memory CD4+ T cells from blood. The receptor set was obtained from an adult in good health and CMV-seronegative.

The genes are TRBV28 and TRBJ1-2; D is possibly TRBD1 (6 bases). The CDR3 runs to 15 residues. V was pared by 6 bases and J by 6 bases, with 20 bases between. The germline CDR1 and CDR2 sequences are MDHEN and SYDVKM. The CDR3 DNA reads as TGTGCCAGCAGAAAAATGGGGGGGGCCCCTCATGGCTACACCTTC. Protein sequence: CASRKMGGAPHGYTF.

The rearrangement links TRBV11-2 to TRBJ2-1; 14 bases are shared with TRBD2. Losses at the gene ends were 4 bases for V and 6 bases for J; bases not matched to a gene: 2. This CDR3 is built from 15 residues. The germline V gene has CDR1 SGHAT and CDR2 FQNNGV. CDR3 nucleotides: TGTGCCAGCAGCTCCGGACTAGCGGGAGGCAATGAGCAGTTCTTC. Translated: CASSSGLAGGNEQFF.

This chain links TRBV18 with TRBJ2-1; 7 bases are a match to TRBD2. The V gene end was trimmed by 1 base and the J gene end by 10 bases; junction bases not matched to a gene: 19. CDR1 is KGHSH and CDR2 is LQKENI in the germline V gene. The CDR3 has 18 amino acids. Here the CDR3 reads CASSPLAGSGAVPSEQFF. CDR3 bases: TGTGCCAGCTCACCACTGGCTGGGAGCGGGGCAGTCCCCAGCGAGCAGTTCTTC.

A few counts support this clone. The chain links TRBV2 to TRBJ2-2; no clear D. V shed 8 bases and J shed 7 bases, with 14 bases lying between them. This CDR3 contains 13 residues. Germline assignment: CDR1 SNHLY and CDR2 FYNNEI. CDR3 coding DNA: TGTGCCAGCCACTTAACGAAAGGCGGGGAGCTGTTTTTT. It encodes CASHLTKGGELFF.

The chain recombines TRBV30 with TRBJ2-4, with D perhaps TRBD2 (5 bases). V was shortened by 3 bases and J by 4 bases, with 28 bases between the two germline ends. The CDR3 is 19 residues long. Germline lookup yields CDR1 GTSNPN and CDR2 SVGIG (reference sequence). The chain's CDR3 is CAWRTRHMGAERAKNIQYF. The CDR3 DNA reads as TGTGCCTGGAGAACCCGTCATATGGGAGCGGAGAGAGCAAAAAACATTCAGTACTTC.

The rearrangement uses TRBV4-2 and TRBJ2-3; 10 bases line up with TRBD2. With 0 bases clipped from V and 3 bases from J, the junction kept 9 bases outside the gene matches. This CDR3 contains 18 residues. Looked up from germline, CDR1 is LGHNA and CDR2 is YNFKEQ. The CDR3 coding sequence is TGTGCCAGCAGCCAAGACCGACCTAGCGGGAGCCCTACAGATACGCAGTATTTT. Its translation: CASSQDRPSGSPTDTQYF.

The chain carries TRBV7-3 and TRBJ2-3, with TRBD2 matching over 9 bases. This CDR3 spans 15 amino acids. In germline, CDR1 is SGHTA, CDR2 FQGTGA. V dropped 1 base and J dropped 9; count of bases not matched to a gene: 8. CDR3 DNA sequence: TGTGCCAGCAGCTTAAATTATGCTAGCGGGATAACGCAGTATTTT. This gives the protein CASSLNYASGITQYF.

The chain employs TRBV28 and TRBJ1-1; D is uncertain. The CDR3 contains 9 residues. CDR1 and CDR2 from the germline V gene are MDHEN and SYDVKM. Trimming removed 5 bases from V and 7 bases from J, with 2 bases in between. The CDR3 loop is CASSLEAFF. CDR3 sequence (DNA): TGTGCCAGCAGTCTTGAAGCTTTCTTT.

CDR3 in DNA: TGTGCCAGCAGTTGGACAGGGAGGGAGACCCAGTACTTC. Encoded protein: CASSWTGRETQYF. The chain carries TRBV27 and TRBJ2-5; 8 bases fit TRBD1. This CDR3 has 13 amino acids. Per the germline V gene, CDR1 is MNHEY and CDR2 is SMNVEV (reference sequence). Trimming cost V 4 bases and J 5 bases; bases outside gene matches: 3.

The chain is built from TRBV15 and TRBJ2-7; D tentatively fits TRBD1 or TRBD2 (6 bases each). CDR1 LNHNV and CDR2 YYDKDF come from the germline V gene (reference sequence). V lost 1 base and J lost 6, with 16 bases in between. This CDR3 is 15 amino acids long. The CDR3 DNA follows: TGTGCCACCAGCAGAGTTGGGGGGCGAGCGGGCGAGCAGTACTTC. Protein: CATSRVGGRAGEQYF.

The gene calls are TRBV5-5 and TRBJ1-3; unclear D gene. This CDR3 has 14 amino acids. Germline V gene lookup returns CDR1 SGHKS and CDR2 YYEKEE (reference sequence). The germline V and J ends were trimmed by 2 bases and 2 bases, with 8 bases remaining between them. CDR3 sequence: CASSFSTPGNTIYF. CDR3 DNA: TGTGCCAGCAGCTTCTCAACACCTGGAAACACCATATATTTT.

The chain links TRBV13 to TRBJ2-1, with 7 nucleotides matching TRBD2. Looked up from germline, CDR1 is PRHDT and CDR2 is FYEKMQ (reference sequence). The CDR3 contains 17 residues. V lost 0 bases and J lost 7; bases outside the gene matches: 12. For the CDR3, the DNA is TGTGCCAGCAGCTTAGGCTTCGGTGCGGGAGTAGGGAATGAGCAGTTCTTC. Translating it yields CASSLGFGAGVGNEQFF. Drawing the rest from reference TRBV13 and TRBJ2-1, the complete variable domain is AAGVIQSPRHLIKEKRETATLKCYPIPRHDTVYWYQQGPGQDPQFLISFYEKMQSDKGSIPDRFSAQQFSDYHSELNMSSLELGDSALYFCASSLGFGAGVGNEQFFGPGTRLTVL.

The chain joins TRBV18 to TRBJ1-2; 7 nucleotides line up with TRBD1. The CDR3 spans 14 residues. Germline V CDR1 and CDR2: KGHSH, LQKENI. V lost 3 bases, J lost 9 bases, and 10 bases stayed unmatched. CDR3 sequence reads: CASSPAGTAESYTF. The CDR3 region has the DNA TGTGCCAGCTCACCGGCCGGGACAGCCGAAAGCTACACCTTC.

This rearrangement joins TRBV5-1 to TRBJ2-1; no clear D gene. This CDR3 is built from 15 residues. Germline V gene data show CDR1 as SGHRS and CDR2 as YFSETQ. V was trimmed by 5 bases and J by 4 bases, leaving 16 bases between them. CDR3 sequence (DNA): TGCGCCAGCAGAGATCTAGGGCGGCTATACAATGAGCAGTTCTTC. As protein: CASRDLGRLYNEQFF. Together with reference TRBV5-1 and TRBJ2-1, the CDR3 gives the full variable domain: KAGVTQTPRYLIKTRGQQVTLSCSPISGHRSVSWYQQTPGQGLQFLFEYFSETQRNKGNFPGRFSGRQFSNSRSEMNVSTLELGDSALYLCASRDLGRLYNEQFFGPGTRLTVL.

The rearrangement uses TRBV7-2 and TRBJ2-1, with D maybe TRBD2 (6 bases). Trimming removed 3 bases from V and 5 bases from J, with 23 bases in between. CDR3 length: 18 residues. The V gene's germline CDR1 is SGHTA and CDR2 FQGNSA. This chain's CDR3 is CASSFGGSGVRRNNEQFF. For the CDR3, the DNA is TGTGCCAGCAGCTTTGGAGGGTCGGGTGTTCGGAGAAACAATGAGCAGTTCTTC.

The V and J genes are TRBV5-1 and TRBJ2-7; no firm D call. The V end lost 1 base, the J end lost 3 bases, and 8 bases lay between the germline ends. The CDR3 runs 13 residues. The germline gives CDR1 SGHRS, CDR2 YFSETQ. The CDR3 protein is CASSLSPNYEQYF. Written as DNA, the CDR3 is TGCGCCAGCAGCTTGAGCCCTAACTACGAGCAGTACTTC.

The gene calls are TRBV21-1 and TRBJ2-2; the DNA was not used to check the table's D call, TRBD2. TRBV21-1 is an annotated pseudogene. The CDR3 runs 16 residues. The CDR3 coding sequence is TGTGCCAGCAGCAAATCGCGGGCGGGGAACACCGGGGAGCTGTTTTTT. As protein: CASSKSRAGNTGELFF.

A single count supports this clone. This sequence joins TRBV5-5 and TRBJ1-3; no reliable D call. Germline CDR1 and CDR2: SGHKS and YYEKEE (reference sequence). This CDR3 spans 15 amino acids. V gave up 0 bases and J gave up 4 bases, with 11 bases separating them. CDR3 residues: CASSLGPVEGNTIYF. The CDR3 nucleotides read TGTGCCAGCAGCTTGGGCCCCGTGGAAGGAAACACCATATATTTT.